This entry is about one T cell receptor (beta chain). Its specificity is unknown. Unstimulated PBMCs were sorted into CD3+CD4+ and CD3+CD8+ populations. The data are from a study of T cell clones after liver transplantation. Study at large: At least one year of complete immunosuppression withdrawal without enzymes over twice normal defined tolerance. Samples came pre-transplant, pre-randomization before withdrawal, and post-randomization after withdrawal ended. Overall study findings and caveats: Compared with third party-reactive sequences, donor-reactive ones declined more, independent of withdrawal success.

The CDR3 is 14 residues long. J gave up 4 bases and V 5 bases, and 6 bases lay outside the gene matches. The germline V gene has CDR1 SQVTM and CDR2 ANQGSEA. Assay: immunoSEQ multiplex PCR; the TCRdb copy retains only in-frame clones and omits some. This table has tens of thousands of clones, 80% appearing once. The sample in question was CD4+ T cells from blood, obtained 12 months after liver transplant. The sequence came from a human patient who received a liver transplant. Some T cells could come from the graft donor. The chain uses TRBV29-1 and TRBJ2-3, with 10 bases matching TRBD1. CDR3 amino acids: CSVQGQGVSDTQYF. For the CDR3, the DNA is TGCAGCGTTCAAGGACAGGGGGTCTCAGATACGCAGTATTTT.